This record concerns one T cell receptor (beta chain) sequence. This clone was found once. This clone's antigen is unknown. Base-call qualities are not available, and no considerably larger clone is one nucleotide away. These data come from a study of PD-1 blockade in classical Hodgkin lymphoma (dated by TCRdb to about 2020). Context from the whole study: Nivolumab dosing was 3 mg/kg intravenously every 2 weeks, continuing until either disease progression or unacceptable toxicity. A peripheral blood immune signature of response to PD-1 blockade in classical Hodgkin lymphoma was defined using TCR beta sequencing and CyTOF.

The germline V gene provides CDR1 MNHNS and CDR2 SASEGT. From the cysteine through the phenylalanine, the CDR3 covers 15 amino acids. Of all the DNA, just the CDR3 is kept, 45 bases in frame from base 1. Trimming takes 4 bases from V and 0 bases from J, and the germline ends sit 10 bases apart. What the study reported, not specific to this receptor: Baseline TCR diversity was reported to be lower in newly diagnosed patients than in healthy donors, and even lower in relapsed/refractory patients. The study was limited to a single clinical trial cohort, and causes of repertoire differences, possibly disease activity or prior therapy, remained undefined. Diversity was lower in patients who began nivolumab less than 1 year after ASCT, so these patients were left out of later analyses to avoid confounding by immune reconstitution. Among trial patients, those achieving complete response had baseline diversity similar to that of newly diagnosed patients, while diversity was significantly lower in partial responders and progressors. CD4+ but not CD8+ TCR diversity rose significantly by C4D1 (p=0.0027 vs p=0.16), most apparent in complete responders (p=0.02).

In the paper's terms, the time point label means: cycle 4 day 1 (C4D1), after 5 to 7 weeks of nivolumab. Every trial patient had relapsed following autologous stem cell transplantation, and prior brentuximab vedotin exposure was what differed among cohorts A, B and C. The trial cohort was composed of 56 patients with relapsed/refractory classical Hodgkin lymphoma, for whom complete response, partial response or progressive disease was recorded as best overall response. Single-agent nivolumab was administered to trial patients in the multi-cohort phase II CheckMate 205 trial. Best overall response was determined by an independent review committee according to the 2007 International Working Group response criteria. PBMCs from the trial were collected at three points: immediately before nivolumab initiation (C1D1), and during therapy at cycle 2 day 1 and cycle 4 day 1. Peripheral blood was collected in 8 mL Vacutainer Cell Preparation Tubes, from which PBMCs were isolated by centrifugation and then cryopreserved.

The Qiagen DNeasy kit was used to extract genomic DNA from unsorted PBMCs and from the negatively selected CD4+ and CD8+ fractions. Amplification of TCR beta CDR3 regions was done by immunoSEQ multiplex PCR with primers that anneal to V and J segments. A synthetic immune receptor repertoire was used to minimize amplification bias, and any residual bias was removed computationally once sequencing was done. Concerning the study's data processing: Custom Python scripts were used to quantify repertoire diversity as the Shannon entropy index. Unsorted, CD4+ and CD8+ repertoires were analyzed separately, except in combined analyses where CD4+ and CD8+ sequences were merged in silico. A clone counted as expanded when the clone's frequency after treatment rose at least 2-fold relative to C1D1, and clones undetected at baseline were given a pseudocount of 0.5. Singleton clones were defined as clones with 0 or 1 copy at C1D1, and non-singleton clones were defined as clones with 2 or more copies. Clones expanded in unsorted samples were labelled as CD4+, CD8+ or unknown by matching protein sequences in sorted samples from the same patient. Diversity changes from C1D1 to C4D1 were tested in paired samples using Wilcoxon tests. TCRdb took this table from immuneACCESS and kept in-frame rearrangements with V and J called. Such tables lack part of the clones; where checked against another copy, unresolved V genes explain under half of the gap, and the rest is unexplained. The D gene and trimming were derived from the DNA, and the V and J assignments and clone size from that table. A total of nearly 20,000 clones appear in this sample, over 75% of them only once. Around 40% of the sample rests with the top ten.

The material was peripheral blood mononuclear cells (PBMCs), obtained before the fourth cycle of nivolumab. The TCR comes from a human donor with classical Hodgkin lymphoma. The chain uses TRBV6-1 and TRBJ1-3, with the D gene too uncertain to name. The CDR3 protein: CASSVSPFSGNTIYF. The nucleotides are TGTGCCAGCAGTGTGAGTCCCTTCTCTGGAAACACCATATATTTT.